A selection of T cell receptor beta chains follows, all from one sample in a study of T cell responses to AZD1222 COVID-19 vaccine. TCRdb keeps only in-frame clones here, not all; method: immunoSEQ multiplex PCR. This repertoire shows about 110,000 clones, 94% found once; its top ten account for 2.9%. The sequencing here drew on peripheral blood, taken 28 days after the second AZD1222 dose. The receptors come from an adult who received the AZD1222 COVID-19 vaccine. The CDR3 runs from the conserved cysteine through the conserved F or W. Each record gives: clone size, D gene, V gene, J gene, CDR3 DNA, CDR3 protein. A D gene is named only where the DNA matches it firmly. Size is stated for part of the rows, as once, few or many counts, or as a class when the clone is expanded.

NA,NA,TRBV7-8,TRBJ2-1,TGTGCCAGCAGCTTTTCAGGGGTTCAGAATGAGCAGTTCTTC,CASSFSGVQNEQFF
NA,NA,TRBV6-5,TRBJ1-4,TGTGCCAGCAGTTACTCGGGAAAACATAATGAAAAACTGTTTTTT,CASSYSGKHNEKLFF
NA,TRBD1,TRBV28,TRBJ1-2,TGTGCCAGCAGCCAGTCCGGGACAGGGGTTTACTATGGCTACACCTTC,CASSQSGTGVYYGYTF
NA,TRBD2,TRBV7-9,TRBJ2-5,TGTGCCAGCAGCCCTACAGCGGGAGTGGTAGAGACCCAGTACTTC,CASSPTAGVVETQYF
NA,NA,TRBV6-2/TRBV6-3,TRBJ2-1,TGTGCCAGCAGTTCGTCCAGCTCCTACAATGAGCAGTTCTTC,CASSSSSSYNEQFF
once,NA,TRBV7-6,TRBJ2-5,TGTGCCAGCAGCTTAGAGGGGCGGGGGCTCGGAGAGACCCAGTACTTC,CASSLEGRGLGETQYF
NA,NA,TRBV7-6,TRBJ2-7,TGTGCCAGCAGCTTAGCATCCGGGGGCTTCCCCTCCTACGAGCAGTACTTC,CASSLASGGFPSYEQYF
NA,NA,TRBV5-1,TRBJ1-4,TGCGCCAGCAGCCCGGGGATACGCTCAACTAATGAAAAACTGTTTTTT,CASSPGIRSTNEKLFF
NA,NA,TRBV2,TRBJ1-5,TGTGCCAGCCTAGCCCCCGGGGGGGATCAGCCCCAGCATTTT,CASLAPGGDQPQHF
NA,NA,TRBV6-1,TRBJ1-1,TGTGCCAGCAGTGAATCACTTGGCATGAACACTGAAGCTTTCTTT,CASSESLGMNTEAFF
NA,TRBD1,TRBV19,TRBJ1-2,TGTGCCAGTAGTATACTGGGTATAGGGCAGGGGGCCCGTGGCTACACCTTC,CASSILGIGQGARGYTF
NA,NA,TRBV3-1/TRBV3-2,TRBJ2-7,TGTGCCAGCAGCCAAGTCAAAACAGGGTCGGGGGAGCAGTACTTC,CASSQVKTGSGEQYF
NA,NA,TRBV7-8,TRBJ1-1,TGTGCCAGCAGCCCCTTCGGGGGTGGGGCGGGAACTGAAGCTTTCTTT,CASSPFGGGAGTEAFF
NA,TRBD1,TRBV9,TRBJ1-1,TGTGCCAGCAGCACTTACGGGACAGCGAACACTGAAGCTTTCTTT,CASSTYGTANTEAFF
NA,NA,TRBV2,TRBJ1-2,TGTGCCAGCAGTGGGACAGAATATGGCTACACCTTC,CASSGTEYGYTF
NA,TRBD2,TRBV7-9,TRBJ2-2,TGTGCCAGCAGTTCATCTCTCCCGGGACTAGACAACACCGGGGAGCTGTTTTTT,CASSSSLPGLDNTGELFF
NA,NA,TRBV5-4,TRBJ1-2,TGTGCCAGCAGCTTGGAGGTTAGTCTTCCGGGTAATAAGGATGGCTACACCTTC,CASSLEVSLPGNKDGYTF
NA,NA,TRBV25-1,TRBJ2-6,TGTGCCAGCAGTGCTGGGACGGCCCCCTCTGGGGCCAACGTCCTGACTTTC,CASSAGTAPSGANVLTF
NA,TRBD1,TRBV19,TRBJ2-7,TGTGCCAGCTCAGGACAGGGGATGGGCTACGAGCAGTACTTC,CASSGQGMGYEQYF
NA,NA,TRBV2,TRBJ2-7,TGTGCCAGCAATCCCCTCCAGCCCTACGAGCAGTACTTC,CASNPLQPYEQYF
NA,NA,TRBV19,TRBJ2-1,TGTGCCAGTAGCTGGGGCGTGCGGGCCACCTACAATGAGCAGTTCTTC,CASSWGVRATYNEQFF
NA,TRBD1,TRBV16,TRBJ2-7,TGTGCCAGCAGCCAAAAACCCGGGACAGGGACACTCCACGAGCAGTACTTC,CASSQKPGTGTLHEQYF
NA,TRBD2,TRBV5-1,TRBJ2-1,TGCGCCAGCAGCCAGCTGGGACTAGATAGCTACAATGAGCAGTTCTTC,CASSQLGLDSYNEQFF
NA,NA,TRBV11-3,TRBJ1-1,TGTGCCAGCAGCGTCGCAGAAAACACTGAAGCTTTCTTT,CASSVAENTEAFF
NA,NA,TRBV12-5,TRBJ1-4,TGTGCTAGTGGGTCGGGCCTTCCAACTAATGAAAAACTGTTTTTT,CASGSGLPTNEKLFF
NA,NA,TRBV4-2,TRBJ2-1,TGTGCCAGCAGCCAAGATTTCCGGAGTTACGGGAATGAGCAGTTCTTC,CASSQDFRSYGNEQFF
few,NA,TRBV5-8,TRBJ1-3,TGTGCCAGCAGCCCGGGACGGCTCTCTGGAAACACCATATATTTT,CASSPGRLSGNTIYF
NA,NA,TRBV20-1,TRBJ2-6,TGCAGTGCTGAAGGGGCCAACGTCCTGACTTTC,CSAEGANVLTF
NA,NA,TRBV3-1/TRBV3-2,TRBJ1-1,TGTGCCAGCAGCCAAGATCTCAGGGGCACTGAAGCTTTCTTT,CASSQDLRGTEAFF
NA,TRBD2,TRBV11-2,TRBJ2-5,TGTGCCAGCAGCCCACTAGCGGGGGGCCAAGAGACCCAGTACTTC,CASSPLAGGQETQYF
NA,NA,TRBV12-3/TRBV12-4,TRBJ1-2,TGTGCCAGCAGTCCCGGCAGGAATCAGGGCTACACCTTC,CASSPGRNQGYTF
once,TRBD2,TRBV11-2,TRBJ2-2,TGTGCCAGCAGTTTACTAGCGGGAGGGAGCACCGGGGAGCTGTTTTTT,CASSLLAGGSTGELFF
NA,NA,TRBV6-1,TRBJ1-5,TGTGCCAGCAGTGAGGGTTGGCCGGGGTCGGTCGGGCATTTT,CASSEGWPGSVGHF
once,NA,TRBV18,TRBJ1-4,TGTGCCAGCTCAAGCCGGGGGACCACTAATGAAAAACTGTTTTTT,CASSSRGTTNEKLFF
NA,TRBD2,TRBV11-2,TRBJ2-1,TGTGCCAGCAGCTTAGGGGGACTAGCGGTTTACAATGAGCAGTTCTTC,CASSLGGLAVYNEQFF
NA,TRBD1,TRBV2,TRBJ1-5,TGTGCCAGCAGAGAACAGGGGACCGCTCAGCCCCAGCATTTT,CASREQGTAQPQHF
once,NA,TRBV11-3,TRBJ2-1,TGTGCCAGCAGTTTGGGCCCGTCCTACAATGAGCAGTTCTTC,CASSLGPSYNEQFF
NA,NA,TRBV11-3,TRBJ1-1,TGTGCCAGCAGCTTATCAGGGAACACTGAAGCTTTCTTT,CASSLSGNTEAFF
NA,NA,TRBV4-1,TRBJ1-2,TGCGCCAGCAGCCAAGCCGCGTTTAACCCAAGAGGTGGCTACACCTTC,CASSQAAFNPRGGYTF
NA,NA,TRBV6-5,TRBJ1-1,TGTGCCAGCAGTAGGGACGGGCGGCAGGACACTGAAGCTTTCTTT,CASSRDGRQDTEAFF
once,TRBD1,TRBV19,TRBJ1-5,TGTGCCAGTAGCTGGACAGGGGGAGAGACCCAGCATTTT,CASSWTGGETQHF
once,TRBD1,TRBV3-1/TRBV3-2,TRBJ2-5,TGTGCCAGCAGCCCGCGGACAGGAAGGGGCCAGTACTTC,CASSPRTGRGQYF
NA,NA,TRBV28,TRBJ2-5,TGTGCCAGCAGTTTAACCCCCCCCGGGGTGGAGACCCAGTACTTC,CASSLTPPGVETQYF
NA,NA,TRBV12-3/TRBV12-4,TRBJ2-2,TGTGCCAGCCTAGGGAGGTCCGGGGAGCTGTTTTTT,CASLGRSGELFF
NA,NA,TRBV9,TRBJ2-1,TGTGCCAGCAGCCCACGACCAGGGACCTCCTACAATGAGCAGTTCTTC,CASSPRPGTSYNEQFF
NA,NA,TRBV27,TRBJ2-2,TGTGCCAGCAGTTTATACAACTCCCCCGGAAGGACCGGGGAGCTGTTTTTT,CASSLYNSPGRTGELFF
once,NA,TRBV9,TRBJ1-2,TGTGCCAGCAGCTCGTGGGCAGCCGAGGCCTACACCTTC,CASSSWAAEAYTF
NA,NA,TRBV6-2/TRBV6-3,TRBJ1-1,TGTGCCAGCAGTTACGTGAACAGGGTGGGTGAAGCTTTCTTT,CASSYVNRVGEAFF
NA,NA,TRBV19,TRBJ1-1,TGTGCCAGTAGTTTATTCCACTCCGCCACTGAAGCTTTCTTT,CASSLFHSATEAFF
NA,NA,TRBV11-2,TRBJ1-1,TGTGCCAGCACCGTCTACGGGGGTGGCACTGAAGCTTTCTTT,CASTVYGGGTEAFF
once,NA,TRBV5-4,TRBJ2-3,TGTGCCAGCAGTCAAGCAGGGACCTTACCATATCATACGCAGTATTTT,CASSQAGTLPYHTQYF
NA,NA,TRBV5-1,TRBJ1-5,TGCGCCAGCAGCTGGACAAGTAATCAGCCCCAGCATTTT,CASSWTSNQPQHF
NA,NA,TRBV25-1,TRBJ1-1,TGTGCCAGCAGTGAATGGGACGGCTATAACACTGAAGCTTTCTTT,CASSEWDGYNTEAFF
NA,NA,TRBV6-5,TRBJ1-1,TGTGCCAGCAAACCCCGGGCCACGCACACTGAAGCTTTCTTT,CASKPRATHTEAFF
NA,TRBD2,TRBV6-5,TRBJ2-3,TGTGCCAGCAGTTACGACCGGGGGGCAGATACGCAGTATTTT,CASSYDRGADTQYF